A single sample gave rise to the 10 T cell receptor beta chains below, sequenced in a study of blood T cell repertoires in COVID-19 (dated by TCRdb to 2018 to 2021). The method was the immunoSEQ multiplex PCR assay. TCRdb mirrors the immuneACCESS table, restricted to in-frame sequences. Some clones are absent from its copies; in checked studies, under half trace to an unresolved V gene, and the reason for the others is unknown. The sample table holds some 70,000 clones, of which roughly 88% were seen once. The top ten clones comprise approximately 6.4% of the sample. The material sequenced was peripheral blood. Receptors originate from a woman between 70 and 85 years old with acute or convalescent COVID-19.

In its sample, this clone was seen once. The chain carries TRBV4-1 and TRBJ1-3, with a possible D match to TRBD1 (5 bases). Germline-derived CDR1 and CDR2 are MGHRA and YSYEKL. V was pared by 1 base and J by 1 base, with 11 bases between. CDR3 length equals 16 residues. The CDR3 DNA follows: TGCGCCAGCAGCCAAGTGGAGACAGCTTCTGGAAACACCATATATTTT. As protein: CASSQVETASGNTIYF.

This chain connects TRBV7-2 to TRBJ2-6; D uncertain. The CDR3 sequence is 14 residues long. V gave up 6 bases and J gave up 3 bases, with 9 bases separating them. CDR1 SGHTA and CDR2 FQGNSA come from the germline V gene. The CDR3 loop is CASSRTGGANVLTF. The CDR3 DNA reads TGTGCCAGCAGTAGAACTGGTGGGGCCAACGTCCTGACTTTC. The entire variable domain, with the rest obtained from reference TRBV7-2 and TRBJ2-6, is as follows: GAGVSQSPSNKVTEKGKDVELRCDPISGHTALYWYRQSLGQGLEFLIYFQGNSAPDKSGLPSDRFSAERTGGSVSTLTIQRTQQEDSAVYLCASSRTGGANVLTFGAGSRLTVL.

The V call is TRBV15, the J call TRBJ2-1; D not resolved. This CDR3 has 13 amino acids. V shed 0 bases and J shed 12 bases, with 12 bases lying between them. Germline V CDR1 and CDR2: LNHNV, YYDKDF (reference sequence). CDR3 DNA sequence: TGTGCCACCAGCAGAGATAACGACGACACGCAGTTCTTC. Its protein product is CATSRDNDDTQFF. Complete variable domain (other parts from reference TRBV15 and TRBJ2-1): DAMVIQNPRYQVTQFGKPVTLSCSQTLNHNVMYWYQQKSSQAPKLLFHYYDKDFNNEADTPDNFQSRRPNTSFCFLDIRSPGLGDTAMYLCATSRDNDDTQFFGPGTRLTVL.

This chain uses TRBV2 with TRBJ2-1; D possibly corresponds to TRBD1 (6 bases). The CDR3 extends over 15 amino acids. Between the trimmed V and J ends, which lost 5 bases and 0 bases, there was a span of 11 bases. Germline V CDR1 and CDR2: SNHLY, FYNNEI. The CDR3 sequence is CASSPRGYSYNEQFF. The CDR3 DNA follows: TGTGCCAGCAGTCCCAGGGGCTACTCCTACAATGAGCAGTTCTTC.

The chain is built from TRBV18 and TRBJ1-5, with a tentative D call TRBD1 (5 bases). Germline CDR1 and CDR2: KGHSH and LQKENI. The CDR3 has 16 residues. The V end was cut by 1 base, the J end by 5 bases, with 15 bases between. The CDR3 reads CASSPLGGAIDQPQHF. DNA for the CDR3: TGTGCCAGCTCACCACTGGGAGGGGCGATAGATCAGCCCCAGCATTTT.

V usage is TRBV19 and J usage is TRBJ1-4; 8 bases map to TRBD1. Germline V CDR1 and CDR2: LNHDA, SQIVND (reference sequence). The CDR3 has 17 residues. Trimming removed 8 bases from V and 8 bases from J; junction bases left unmatched: 19. This CDR3 is CASLDRGIGRNEEKLFF. The DNA for the CDR3 is TGTGCCAGTCTTGACAGGGGAATTGGTCGCAATGAAGAAAAACTGTTTTTT.

This clone has just one count. This chain connects TRBV19 to TRBJ2-2; 8 bases line up with TRBD2. CDR3 size: 16 residues. Germline loops: CDR1 LNHDA, CDR2 SQIVND (reference sequence). V trimming: 6 bases; J trimming: 3 bases; junction bases outside the gene matches: 9. The CDR3 bases are TGTGCCAGTAGGAGAAGCGGGGGAGTTTACACCGGGGAGCTGTTTTTT. This translates into CASRRSGGVYTGELFF.

This chain links TRBV14 with TRBJ2-1; D possibly corresponds to TRBD2 (5 bases). The V end lost 0 bases, the J end lost 4 bases, and 16 bases lay between the germline ends. The CDR3 totals 17 residues. Per germline, CDR1 SGHDN and CDR2 FVKESK. CDR3 nucleotides: TGTGCCAGCAGCCAAGATAGGAGGCCTACGGGGTACAATGAGCAGTTCTTC. This codes for CASSQDRRPTGYNEQFF.

The chain carries TRBV6-2 or TRBV6-3 and TRBJ2-1; TRBD2 aligns across 9 bases. Trimming took 6 bases from V and 0 from J; bases not matched to a gene: 12. This CDR3 has 18 residues. Germline V gene lookup returns CDR1 MNHEY and CDR2 SVGEGT. CDR3 residues: CASSSGLAGRSSYNEQFF. The CDR3 DNA reads as TGTGCCAGCAGCTCGGGACTAGCTGGCCGGAGCTCCTACAATGAGCAGTTCTTC.

The V and J genes are TRBV5-5 and TRBJ2-1, with 7 bases matching TRBD1. J gave up 5 bases and V 6 bases, and 14 bases lay outside the gene matches. From germline, CDR1 is SGHKS and CDR2 YYEKEE (reference sequence). There are 16 residues in the CDR3. CDR3 loop: CASTWAARDSNNEQFF. CDR3 in DNA: TGTGCCAGCACCTGGGCCGCCCGGGACAGCAACAATGAGCAGTTCTTC.